This entry lists 11 T cell receptor beta chains sequenced from one sample in a study of tumor-infiltrating lymphocytes in primary liver carcinoma. Without any cell sorting, about 18-30 mg of bulk tissue yielded co-extracted RNA and DNA. The authors made TCR beta cDNA from roughly 480 ng total RNA with a constant-region primer. Three nested multiplex PCR rounds, a slightly modified ARM-PCR method, built the TCR beta libraries. Primers for the first two PCR rounds were TRBV1-TRBV30 forward primers and a C-beta reverse primer (about 9 cycles per round). One entry per CDR3 protein, called by TCRdb with MiXCR from the multiplex PCR reads. Found here are 40,000 to 55,000 distinct CDR3 sequences, around 77% of them singletons; the top ten hold approximately 25%. Material: liver tumor tissue from sampling region 5. Subset of the sample: tumor region T5, tumor centre. These receptors all come from a man aged 35 to 55 with primary liver carcinoma and hepatitis B virus infection.

Notes on this clonotype: At one boundary the junction diverges from the germline segment, which might be a read error. The chain is built from TRBV11-2 and TRBJ2-7; D tentatively fits TRBD1 or TRBD2 (5 bases each). The CDR3 is made up of 12 amino acids. The V gene's germline CDR1 is SGHAT and CDR2 FQNNGV. CDR3 sequence (DNA): TGTGACAGCAGTCCCCGGGGCTACGAGCAGTATTTC. Protein sequence: CDSSPRGYEQYF.

On this clonotype: One end of the junction does not line up with germline, which may come from a read error. The chain joins TRBV11-1 to TRBJ2-1, with no clear D. Germline assignment: CDR1 SGHAT and CDR2 FQDESV (reference sequence). The CDR3 consists of 13 residues. The CDR3 sequence: CASLLPPYNELFF. In DNA form, the CDR3 reads TGTGCTAGCCTCCTCCCCCCCTACAATGAGCTGTTCTTC.

Regarding this clonotype: The missing conserved phenylalanine or tryptophan at the end of this CDR3 makes a read error likely. Because the CDR3's place on the DNA is in doubt, the DNA is left out and the CDR3 is given as listed by TCRdb. The rearrangement links TRBV19 to TRBJ1-1; the table's D gene call, TRBD1, was not cross checked with the DNA. Germline loops: CDR1 LNHDA, CDR2 SQIVND (reference sequence). The CDR3 comprises 13 residues, both ends counted. The CDR3 sequence: CASQGAALNETFL.

About this clonotype: Lacking the conserved final phenylalanine or tryptophan, this CDR3 likely reflects a read error. No DNA is shown, since the ends of the CDR3 on it are uncertain; the CDR3 is the one TCRdb lists. The rearrangement uses TRBV5-4 and TRBJ2-5; the table assigns TRBD1, which was not confirmed against the DNA. The CDR3 is 15 amino acids in total, end residues counted. Germline values: CDR1 SGHNT, CDR2 YYREEE (reference sequence). The CDR3 sequence is CANSLNGDDQETQYL.

In its sample, this clonotype was seen a few times. The junction and the germline gene differ at one end; a read error may be behind it. This chain connects TRBV6-2 or TRBV6-3 to TRBJ2-7; D gene ambiguous. This CDR3 has 13 residues. CDR1 is MNHEY and CDR2 is SVGEGT in the germline V gene. CDR3 nucleotides: TGTTCCAGCAGTTACGAAGTACCCTACAAGCAGTACTTC. This sequence encodes CSSSYEVPYKQYF.

With regard to this clonotype: The junction does not match germline at one end; this may be a read error. This chain uses TRBV28 with TRBJ2-7, with TRBD1 as a possible D gene (6 bases). Per the germline V gene, CDR1 is MDHEN and CDR2 is SYDVKM. The CDR3 covers 14 residues. Here the CDR3 reads CASSRGSGLYGQYF. CDR3 nucleotides: TGTGCCAGCAGTAGGGGGAGTGGCCTTTACGGGCAGTACTTC.

Details on this clonotype: No conserved phenylalanine or tryptophan ends this CDR3, so it is likely a read error. This chain joins TRBV11-3 and TRBJ2-1; D is ambiguous. The CDR3 sequence is 12 residues long. Trimming took off 2 bases at V and 6 bases at J, with 5 bases between the two ends. Germline values: CDR1 SGHNT, CDR2 YENEEA. The CDR3 nucleotides are TGTGCCAGCAGCTTATGTGCCAATGAGCAGTTCCTC. Translation gives CASSLCANEQFL.

A note on this clonotype: A much larger clone differs from this one at a single base, so this may be a read error. The chain employs TRBV11-2 and TRBJ2-7; D unclear. This CDR3 has 13 amino acids. CDR1 and CDR2 from the germline V gene are SGHAT and FQNNGV. Here the CDR3 DNA reads TGTGTCAGCAGCCAACATAAGGGCTACGAGCAGTACTTC. Translation: CVSSQHKGYEQYF.

This clonotype has a single count. A junction end diverges from the germline sequence, so it may reflect a read error. V usage is TRBV19 and J usage is TRBJ2-1, with D perhaps TRBD2 (6 bases). The CDR3 length is 15 residues. The germline gives CDR1 LNHDA, CDR2 SQIVND (reference sequence). The CDR3 DNA reads TGTTCCAGTAGTCCGGCCGACTCGGCGGGGCATGAGCAGTTCTTC. This codes for CSSSPADSAGHEQFF.

The V and J genes are TRBV12-3 or TRBV12-4 and TRBJ2-5; D is unclear. V was cut by 6 bases and J by 3 bases, with 14 bases left in between. This CDR3 is 14 amino acids long. The chain's CDR3 is CASSGGRAEETQYF. CDR3 nucleotide sequence: TGTGCCAGCAGCGGTGGACGGGCGGAAGAGACCCAGTACTTC.

Concerning this clonotype: Since the CDR3 does not end with the conserved phenylalanine or tryptophan, this likely comes from a read error. The limits of the CDR3 on the DNA are not certain, so only TCRdb's listed CDR3 is given. The chain uses TRBV2 and TRBJ2-7; the table assigns TRBD1, which was not confirmed against the DNA. A total of 12 residues make up the CDR3, ends included. Germline lookup yields CDR1 SNHLY and CDR2 FYNNEI. CDR3 loop: CASRATGTPNCL.